Listed below are T cell receptor beta chains from one sample, sequenced in a study of T cell changes during pregnancy in multiple sclerosis. Only in-frame clones appear in the TCRdb table, and some are missing; sequencing was by immunoSEQ multiplex PCR. The sample holds 70,000 or so clones, under 95% seen once. The specimen was peripheral blood, collected in the third trimester of pregnancy. The receptor source for this set is a female donor with multiple sclerosis, enrolled in a pregnancy study. The CDR3 runs from the conserved cysteine through the conserved F or W. Fields, in order: J gene, V gene, CDR3 length, clone size, D gene, CDR3 protein, CDR3 DNA. D genes are given only for firm matches. Expanded clones get a size class; other rows say once, few or many, or leave the size out.

>TRBJ2-5|TRBV27|15|-|TRBD1
CASSDTGQGWETQYF
TGTGCCAGCAGTGATACAGGACAGGGGTGGGAGACCCAGTACTTC
>TRBJ2-7|TRBV4-3|14|-|-
CASSRQRQEYEQYF
TGCGCCAGCAGCCGGCAACGACAGGAATACGAGCAGTACTTC
>TRBJ1-1|TRBV5-1|13|-|-
CASSETGIAEAFF
TGCGCCAGCAGCGAAACAGGGATTGCTGAAGCTTTCTTT
>TRBJ2-1|TRBV4-3|17|-|TRBD2
CASSQPPEEGTSDEQFF
TGCGCCAGCAGCCAACCACCCGAGGAAGGGACTAGCGATGAGCAGTTCTTC
>TRBJ1-3|TRBV7-9|17|-|-
CASSLPREGTAGNTIYF
TGTGCCAGCAGCCTACCAAGGGAGGGGACCGCTGGAAACACCATATATTTT
>TRBJ1-3|TRBV18|13|-|-
CASFDSSGNTIYF
TGTGCCAGCTTTGACAGCTCTGGAAACACCATATATTTT
>TRBJ1-2|TRBV29-1|17|-|TRBD1
CSVGGGDRPTEAYGYTF
TGCAGCGTTGGGGGAGGGGACAGGCCCACCGAAGCCTATGGCTACACCTTC
>TRBJ2-3|TRBV7-9|18|-|TRBD2
CASSPLAGASPGTDTQYF
TGTGCCAGCAGCCCACTAGCGGGGGCCTCCCCCGGCACAGATACGCAGTATTTT
>TRBJ2-7|TRBV21-1|14|-|-
CASSKMEGSYEQYF
TGTGCCAGCAGCAAAATGGAGGGATCCTACGAGCAGTACTTC
>TRBJ1-1|TRBV9|15|-|-
CASSVGGGLNTEAFF
TGTGCCAGCAGCGTAGGGGGGGGGCTGAACACTGAAGCTTTCTTT
>TRBJ1-1|TRBV18|14|few|-
CASSPPTRGTEAFF
TGTGCCAGCTCACCCCCAACAAGAGGCACTGAAGCTTTCTTT
>TRBJ1-4|TRBV5-1|16|-|-
CASSAKDSATNEKLFF
TGCGCCAGCAGCGCCAAGGACAGCGCAACTAATGAAAAACTGTTTTTT
>TRBJ2-2|TRBV6-5|14|-|-
CASSSPRGTGELFF
TGTGCCAGCAGTTCCCCCCGGGGCACCGGGGAGCTGTTTTTT
>TRBJ1-2|TRBV7-2|13|-|-
CASSLGQADRYTF
TGTGCCAGCAGCTTGGGGCAGGCCGATCGCTACACCTTC
>TRBJ2-3|TRBV5-1|14|-|TRBD2
CASKRGGLADTQYF
TGCGCCAGCAAACGCGGGGGTTTGGCAGATACGCAGTATTTT
>TRBJ2-3|TRBV5-5|15|-|-
CASSRLQGPTDTQYF
TGTGCCAGCAGCCGTTTGCAGGGGCCCACAGATACGCAGTATTTT
>TRBJ1-1|TRBV7-9|13|-|-
CASSLEGDTEAFF
TGTGCCAGCAGCTTAGAAGGGGACACTGAAGCTTTCTTT
>TRBJ1-5|TRBV28|13|once|-
CASSYVKSQPQHF
TGTGCCAGCAGTTATGTTAAGAGTCAGCCCCAGCATTTT
>TRBJ1-1|TRBV7-4|15|-|TRBD1
CASSLWDSPNTEAFF
TGTGCCAGCAGCTTATGGGACAGTCCAAACACTGAAGCTTTCTTT
>TRBJ2-4|TRBV4-1|13|-|TRBD1
CASSLRDRNIQYF
TGCGCCAGCAGCCTCCGGGACAGAAACATTCAGTACTTC
>TRBJ2-1|TRBV6-4|16|-|-
CASSGSPGGPYNEQFF
TGTGCCAGCAGTGGGTCTCCCGGGGGGCCCTACAATGAGCAGTTCTTC
>TRBJ2-1|TRBV5-1|15|-|TRBD2
CASSLAAGLANEQFF
TGCGCCAGCAGCTTGGCCGCGGGACTAGCAAATGAGCAGTTCTTC
>TRBJ1-6|TRBV30|15|-|-
CAWGVSPGHNSPLHF
TGTGCCTGGGGTGTGAGCCCAGGGCATAATTCACCCCTCCACTTT
>TRBJ1-1|TRBV4-3|16|-|-
CASSQELARGGTEAFF
TGCGCCAGCAGCCAAGAGTTGGCGAGGGGAGGCACTGAAGCTTTCTTT
>TRBJ1-6|TRBV4-2|14|-|-
CASSQAHQGSPLHF
TGTGCCAGCAGCCAAGCCCACCAGGGGTCACCCCTCCACTTT
>TRBJ1-6|TRBV2|16|once|TRBD1
CASSRDRTSYNSPLHF
TGTGCCAGCTCTAGGGACAGGACCTCCTATAATTCACCCCTCCACTTT
>TRBJ2-7|TRBV29-1|12|-|-
CSVVRQGYEQYF
TGCAGCGTTGTCCGGCAGGGCTACGAGCAGTACTTC
>TRBJ1-1|TRBV7-8|15|-|-
CASSRLSRGGLEAFF
TGTGCCAGCAGCCGCCTCTCTCGTGGAGGCCTGGAAGCTTTCTTT
>TRBJ2-5|TRBV5-1|15|-|TRBD2
CASKLSAGEKVTQYF
TGCGCCAGCAAGCTTTCAGCGGGGGAGAAGGTGACCCAGTACTTC
>TRBJ2-4|TRBV6-7|12|-|-
CAVQWALSIQYF
TGTGCCGTGCAATGGGCCCTCAGCATTCAGTACTTC
>TRBJ2-1|TRBV5-6|15|-|TRBD2
CASSLLAGKYNEQFF
TGTGCCAGCAGCTTACTAGCGGGGAAGTACAATGAGCAGTTCTTC
>TRBJ2-5|TRBV29-1|12|-|-
CSVSDREGEQYF
TGCAGCGTTTCGGACAGGGAGGGTGAGCAGTACTTC
>TRBJ1-5|TRBV6-1|14|-|-
CATLRWGADQPQHF
TGTGCCACCCTAAGATGGGGCGCCGATCAGCCCCAGCATTTT
>TRBJ1-1|TRBV5-4|14|-|-
CASSPKDRSSEAFF
TGTGCCAGCAGCCCAAAGGACAGATCATCTGAAGCTTTCTTT
>TRBJ2-7|TRBV19|13|-|-
CASSRDSVYEQYF
TGTGCCAGTAGTAGAGACAGCGTATACGAGCAGTACTTC
>TRBJ1-1|TRBV30|13|-|-
CAWGSQAGTEAFF
TGTGCCTGGGGAAGCCAAGCGGGCACTGAAGCTTTCTTT
>TRBJ1-2|TRBV7-9|16|-|TRBD1
CASSPGPGQGPYGYTF
TGTGCCAGCAGCCCCGGCCCGGGACAGGGTCCCTATGGCTACACCTTC
>TRBJ2-3|TRBV6-8|19|-|TRBD2
CASSYSVLAGAQGTDTQYF
TGTGCCAGCAGTTACTCGGTGCTAGCGGGGGCTCAGGGCACAGATACGCAGTATTTT
>TRBJ2-7|TRBV6-1|17|-|TRBD2
CASSEGVASGGTYEQYF
TGTGCCAGCAGTGAAGGGGTCGCTAGCGGGGGCACCTACGAGCAGTACTTC
>TRBJ1-2|TRBV10-3|18|-|-
CAISEDGLEGRTPVGYTF
TGTGCCATCAGTGAAGACGGGCTGGAAGGACGGACTCCTGTTGGCTACACCTTC
>TRBJ2-1|TRBV15|16|-|-
CATSISVGGPYNEQFF
TGTGCCACCAGCATTAGTGTAGGGGGACCTTACAATGAGCAGTTCTTC
>TRBJ1-5|TRBV19|15|-|-
CASTPNAGPFGPQHF
TGTGCCAGTACCCCTAACGCGGGACCGTTTGGTCCCCAGCATTTT
>TRBJ2-3|TRBV19|11|few|-
CASSVRDTQYF
TGTGCCAGTAGTGTGAGAGATACGCAGTATTTT
>TRBJ2-3|TRBV7-9|15|once|TRBD1
CASSPQGTGGDTQYF
TGTGCCAGCAGCCCCCAGGGGACAGGGGGGGATACGCAGTATTTT
>TRBJ1-1|TRBV29-1|13|-|-
CSASEGTNTEAFF
TGCAGCGCTTCCGAGGGAACCAACACTGAAGCTTTCTTT
>TRBJ1-2|TRBV2|16|few|TRBD1
CASSDAPPDRDYGYTF
TGTGCCAGCAGTGACGCCCCACCGGACAGGGACTATGGCTACACCTTC
>TRBJ1-3|TRBV6-1|15|few|TRBD1
CASSELRGAGNTIYF
TGTGCCAGCAGTGAACTCAGGGGGGCTGGAAACACCATATATTTT
>TRBJ1-2|TRBV4-1|16|-|-
CASSPRQHPTNYGYTF
TGCGCCAGCAGCCCGAGACAGCACCCAACGAACTATGGCTACACCTTC
>TRBJ2-7|TRBV27|17|-|-
CASSHTPLTGNSYEQYF
TGTGCCAGCAGCCATACGCCGTTAACAGGAAACTCCTACGAGCAGTACTTC
>TRBJ1-2|TRBV2|14|-|TRBD1
CASEGTVQGYGYTF
TGTGCCAGCGAAGGGACAGTACAGGGCTATGGCTACACCTTC
>TRBJ2-7|TRBV30|15|-|-
CAWTALSGHSYEQYF
TGTGCCTGGACCGCCTTGAGTGGGCACTCCTACGAGCAGTACTTC
>TRBJ2-7|TRBV18|13|once|-
CASSPPNSYEQYF
TGTGCCAGCTCACCCCCAAACTCCTACGAGCAGTACTTC
>TRBJ2-3|TRBV6-4|15|few|-
CASSRTAEGTDTQYF
TGTGCCAGCAGCAGGACTGCCGAGGGCACAGATACGCAGTATTTT
>TRBJ1-3|TRBV6-5|16|once|-
CASSYVQGLSGNTIYF
TGTGCCAGCAGTTACGTCCAGGGGCTCTCTGGAAACACCATATATTTT
>TRBJ1-5|TRBV19|13|-|TRBD1
CASSIDRDQPQHF
TGTGCCAGTAGTATTGACAGGGATCAGCCCCAGCATTTT